These 21 T cell receptor beta chains share one sample of origin, sequenced in a study of vaccination and CD4 T cells after COVID-19. TCRdb reprocessed the PCR reads with MiXCR, giving one entry per CDR3 protein. Here the sample spans about 18,000 distinct CDR3 sequences, less than 80% being singletons. The sequencing used CD4+ T cells from blood, collected before SARS-CoV-2 vaccination. The receptors derive from a human donor who had recovered from COVID-19.

This chain uses TRBV4-3 with TRBJ1-6; D is perhaps TRBD1 (5 bases). The CDR3 covers 16 residues. Per germline, CDR1 LGHNA and CDR2 YSLEER. With 0 bases removed from V and 7 bases from J, the gap between germline ends came to 13 bases. The CDR3 here is CASSQESQGGNSPLHF. For the CDR3, the DNA is TGCGCCAGCAGCCAAGAATCTCAGGGTGGGAATTCACCCCTCCACTTT.

This clonotype was seen a handful of times. The chain has TRBV20-1 and TRBJ1-2, with a possible D match to TRBD1 (6 bases). Looked up from germline, CDR1 is DFQATT and CDR2 is SNEGSKA (reference sequence). Trimming shortened V by 4 bases and J by 8 bases, and 20 bases separated the two germline ends. The CDR3 extends over 14 amino acids. CDR3 amino acids: CSAILSGEVYGYTF. In DNA, the CDR3 is TGCAGTGCTATCCTTTCAGGGGAAGTTTACGGCTACACCTTC.

The chain recombines TRBV7-8 with TRBJ2-5, with TRBD2 matching over 9 bases. The CDR3 is 18 residues long. Trimming took 2 bases from V and 5 from J; bases not matched to a gene: 15. In germline, CDR1 is SGHVS, CDR2 FQNEAQ. Written as DNA, the CDR3 is TGTGCCAGCAGCTTACTCAATTCGGGCGGGAGGGCCCTTGAGACCCAGTACTTC. This translates into CASSLLNSGGRALETQYF.

This clonotype was detected only a few times. V usage is TRBV5-1 and J usage is TRBJ1-5; 7 bases line up with TRBD1. V was pared by 4 bases and J by 2 bases, with 3 bases of the junction left unmatched. The CDR3 length is 14 residues. The germline V gene encodes CDR1 SGHRS and CDR2 YFSETQ. CDR3 in DNA: TGCGCCAGCAGCGAGGGGACAGGCAATCAGCCCCAGCATTTT. Its protein is CASSEGTGNQPQHF.

This chain uses TRBV20-1 with TRBJ2-1, with TRBD2 matching 8 bases. Losses at the gene ends were 0 bases for V and 1 base for J; bases not matched to a gene: 14. Germline V gene data show CDR1 as DFQATT and CDR2 as SNEGSKA (reference sequence). The CDR3 runs to 19 residues. The CDR3 loop reads CSARDPTRGLVISYNEQFF. CDR3 nucleotide sequence: TGCAGTGCTAGAGATCCAACCAGGGGACTAGTAATATCCTACAATGAGCAGTTCTTC.

This chain joins TRBV28 and TRBJ2-3; TRBD2 agrees at 11 bases. There are 17 residues in the CDR3. Germline CDR1 is MDHEN and CDR2 is SYDVKM. The trim removed 4 bases at V and 6 bases at J, leaving 12 bases unmatched. The CDR3 spells CASSSPGLADLTDTQYF. As DNA, the CDR3 is TGTGCCAGCAGTTCACCGGGACTAGCGGATCTGACGGATACGCAGTATTTT.

The chain is built from TRBV30 and TRBJ2-7; unclear D gene. The CDR3 has 15 amino acids. The ends were cut back, 2 bases at V and 2 bases at J, with 16 bases in the middle. Per the germline V gene, CDR1 is GTSNPN and CDR2 is SVGIG (reference sequence). DNA of the CDR3: TGTGCCTGGAGTTCGCGGCAGGCCCGACCCTACGAGCAGTACTTC. Translating gives CAWSSRQARPYEQYF.

The rearrangement joins TRBV7-6 to TRBJ2-7, with 9 nucleotides matching TRBD2. Germline values: CDR1 SGHVS, CDR2 FNYEAQ. V was pared by 1 base and J by 4 bases, with 2 bases of the junction left unmatched. This CDR3 contains 14 residues. CDR3 DNA: TGTGCCAGCAGCTTAGAAGCGGGAGGATACGAGCAGTACTTC. This codes for CASSLEAGGYEQYF.

The chain combines TRBV10-3 with TRBJ1-2; no definite D call. From germline, CDR1 is ENHRY and CDR2 SYGVKD. Trimming shortened V by 6 bases and J by 4 bases, and 12 bases separated the two germline ends. The CDR3 spans 13 residues. DNA for the CDR3: TGTGCCATCAGCTCAGACTTGCGCTATGGCTACACCTTC. It encodes CAISSDLRYGYTF.

This chain connects TRBV21-1 to TRBJ2-3; the table's TRBD1 call for D was not verified on the DNA. TRBV21-1 corresponds to a pseudogene. The CDR3 extends over 18 amino acids. CDR3 bases: TGTGCCAGCAGCAAAGAGGGGGAGCCCTTAACTAGCACAGATACGCAGTATTTT. As protein: CASSKEGEPLTSTDTQYF.

The V gene is TRBV19, the J gene TRBJ2-2; TRBD1 matches at 9 bases. The CDR3 is made up of 16 amino acids. Per germline, CDR1 LNHDA and CDR2 SQIVND (reference sequence). V shed 5 bases and J 0 bases; nucleotides not matched to a gene: 4. The CDR3 nucleotides are TGTGCCAGTAGTCCAAGACAGGGGGCGAACACCGGGGAGCTGTTTTTT. Its translation: CASSPRQGANTGELFF.

This clonotype was recorded a few times. V and J are TRBV10-3 and TRBJ2-3; TRBD2 agrees at 7 bases. Germline CDR1 and CDR2: ENHRY and SYGVKD. Germline trimming cut 10 bases from V and 5 bases from J; bases unmatched to any gene: 12. There are 14 residues in the CDR3. CDR3 sequence (DNA): TGTGCCAGTTCGGAGCGGGGTATGGAAGATACGCAGTATTTT. It translates to CASSERGMEDTQYF.

The chain recombines TRBV6-1 with TRBJ2-2, with a possible D match to TRBD2 (6 bases). Trimming left V 10 bases short and J 3 bases short, with 12 bases between. From germline, CDR1 is MNHNS and CDR2 SASEGT. The CDR3 runs to 13 residues. This CDR3 reads CATRLADTGELFF. The CDR3 coding sequence is TGTGCCACCCGGTTAGCGGACACCGGGGAGCTGTTTTTT.

V gene TRBV28 combines with J gene TRBJ2-4; D gene ambiguous. This CDR3 has 16 amino acids. In germline, CDR1 is MDHEN, CDR2 SYDVKM. Trimming left V 5 bases short and J 0 bases short, with 14 bases between. CDR3 loop: CASSSRAAIAKNIQYF. CDR3 DNA: TGTGCCAGCAGTAGCCGGGCCGCAATAGCCAAAAACATTCAGTACTTC.

The rearrangement links TRBV7-3 to TRBJ2-7, with D hard to call. This CDR3 spans 14 amino acids. V lost 5 bases to trimming and J lost 2 bases, with 13 bases between them. Germline CDR1 is SGHTA and CDR2 is FQGTGA. The DNA of the CDR3 is TGTGCCAGCAGCCCCTCTGAGCCCGCCTACGAGCAGTACTTC. This codes for CASSPSEPAYEQYF. The complete variable domain, with remaining parts taken from reference TRBV7-3 and TRBJ2-7, reads GAGVSQTPSNKVTEKGKYVELRCDPISGHTALYWYRQSLGQGPEFLIYFQGTGAADDSGLPNDRFFAVRPEGSVSTLKIQRTERGDSAVYLCASSPSEPAYEQYFGPGTRLTVT.

Only a few counts were recorded for this clonotype. The chain couples TRBV20-1 to TRBJ2-3, with 7 bases matching TRBD2. Per germline, CDR1 DFQATT and CDR2 SNEGSKA (reference sequence). The CDR3 runs to 15 residues. J lost 0 bases, V lost 3 bases, and 6 bases had no gene match. The CDR3 protein is CSASSLAASTDTQYF. For the CDR3, the DNA is TGCAGTGCTAGCAGTCTAGCGGCTAGCACAGATACGCAGTATTTT.

The chain employs TRBV25-1 and TRBJ1-2; D may be TRBD1 (6 bases). Trimming left V 5 bases short and J 3 bases short, with 13 bases between. The CDR3 contains 14 residues. Germline V gene data show CDR1 as MGHDK and CDR2 as SYGVNS. The CDR3 DNA follows: TGTGCCAGCAGTAATCATCAGGGGTACTATGGCTACACCTTC. This encodes CASSNHQGYYGYTF.

The V gene is TRBV5-4, the J gene TRBJ2-7, with D possibly being TRBD1 (5 bases). Trimming took 2 bases from V and 1 from J, leaving 10 bases between them. The germline CDR1 and CDR2 sequences are SGHNT and YYREEE (reference sequence). This CDR3 region has 14 residues. CDR3 sequence: CASSLKGISYEQYF. In DNA, the CDR3 is TGTGCCAGCAGCTTAAAGGGGATATCCTACGAGCAGTACTTC.

V is TRBV28 and J is TRBJ1-5; 10 nucleotides agree with TRBD1. Germline V gives CDR1 MDHEN, CDR2 SYDVKM. The CDR3 extends over 17 amino acids. With 0 bases clipped from V and 1 base from J, the junction kept 3 bases outside the gene matches. CDR3: CASSLWEGQGSNQPQHF. CDR3 coding DNA: TGTGCCAGCAGTTTATGGGAGGGACAGGGGAGCAATCAGCCCCAGCATTTT.

V and J are TRBV7-2 and TRBJ2-2, with 13 bases identical to TRBD2. V trimming: 6 bases; J trimming: 6 bases; junction bases outside the gene matches: 7. This CDR3 spans 16 amino acids. Per germline, CDR1 SGHTA and CDR2 FQGNSA. The CDR3 DNA is TGTGCCAGCAGAGGACTAGCGGGAGTGACGGCCGGGGAGCTGTTTTTT. Protein sequence: CASRGLAGVTAGELFF.

This chain links TRBV7-2 with TRBJ1-5; 9 bases match TRBD1. Trimming cost V 3 bases and J 4 bases; bases outside gene matches: 1. The CDR3 totals 14 residues. Per germline, CDR1 SGHTA and CDR2 FQGNSA. Here the CDR3 DNA reads TGTGCCAGCAGCTTGGGGACAGGGAATCAGCCCCAGCATTTT. Translated: CASSLGTGNQPQHF.